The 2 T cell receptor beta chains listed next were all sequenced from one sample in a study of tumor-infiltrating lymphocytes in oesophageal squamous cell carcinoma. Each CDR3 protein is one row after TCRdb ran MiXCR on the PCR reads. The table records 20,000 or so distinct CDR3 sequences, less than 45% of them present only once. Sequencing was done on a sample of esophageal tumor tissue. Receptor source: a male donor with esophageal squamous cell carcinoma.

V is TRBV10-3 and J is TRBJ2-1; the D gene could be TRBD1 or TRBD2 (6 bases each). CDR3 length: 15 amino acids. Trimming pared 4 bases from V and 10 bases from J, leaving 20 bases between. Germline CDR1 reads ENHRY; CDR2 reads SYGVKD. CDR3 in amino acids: CAISVIAEPQGEQFF. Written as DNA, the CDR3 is TGTGCCATCAGTGTGATAGCGGAGCCCCAGGGGGAGCAGTTCTTC.

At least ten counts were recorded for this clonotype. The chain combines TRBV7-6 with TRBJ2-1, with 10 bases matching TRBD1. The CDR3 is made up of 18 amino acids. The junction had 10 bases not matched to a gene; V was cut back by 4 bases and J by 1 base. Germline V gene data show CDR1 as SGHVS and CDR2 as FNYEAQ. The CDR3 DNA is TGTGCCAGCAGCTCCAGGCCCGACAGGGGGCAGTCCTACAATGAGCAGTTCTTC. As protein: CASSSRPDRGQSYNEQFF.